This T cell receptor beta chain was captured by sequencing in a study of T cell responses to AZD1222 COVID-19 vaccine. Whole-study findings and limits: Spike as a whole was targeted by vaccine-associated CD4 TCRs, dominant at 160-218 and 743-854. Donors in the cohort were predominantly white British and more often female, and clonal diversity was possibly underestimated.

Losses at the gene ends were 3 bases for V and 2 bases for J; bases not matched to a gene: 4. The CDR3 covers 15 residues. Germline CDR1 LNHDA, CDR2 SQIVND (reference sequence). Details on this clone: Its specificity is not known.

The repertoire was sequenced with immunoSEQ multiplex PCR; TCRdb's copy has only in-frame clones and lacks some. This sample has around 140,000 clones, with 90% to 95% found just once. This rearrangement joins TRBV19 to TRBJ1-5; 7 nucleotides line up with TRBD1. The source was peripheral blood, collected after recovery from COVID-19. The TCR originated in an adult who had recovered from COVID-19. The CDR3 reads CASSIGDSGNQPQHF. CDR3 nucleotide sequence: TGTGCCAGTAGTATCGGGGACAGCGGCAATCAGCCCCAGCATTTT.